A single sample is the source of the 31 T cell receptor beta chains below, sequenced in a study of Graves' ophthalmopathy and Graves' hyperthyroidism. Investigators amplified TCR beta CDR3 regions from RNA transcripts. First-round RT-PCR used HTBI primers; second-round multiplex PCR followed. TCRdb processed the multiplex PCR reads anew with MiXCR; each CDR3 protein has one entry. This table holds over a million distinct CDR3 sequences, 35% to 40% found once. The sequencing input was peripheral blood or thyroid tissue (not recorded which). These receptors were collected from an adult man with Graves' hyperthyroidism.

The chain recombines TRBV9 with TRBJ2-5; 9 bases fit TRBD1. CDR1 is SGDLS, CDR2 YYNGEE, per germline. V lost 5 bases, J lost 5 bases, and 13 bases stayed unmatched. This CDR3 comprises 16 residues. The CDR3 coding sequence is TGTGCCAGCAGTCCCGCCCCAAGGACAGGGGAGGAGACCCAGTACTTC. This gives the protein CASSPAPRTGEETQYF. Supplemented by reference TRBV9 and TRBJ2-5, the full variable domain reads DSGVTQTPKHLITATGQRVTLRCSPRSGDLSVYWYQQSLDQGLQFLIQYYNGEERAKGNILERFSAQQFPDLHSELNLSSLELGDSALYFCASSPAPRTGEETQYFGPGTRLLVL.

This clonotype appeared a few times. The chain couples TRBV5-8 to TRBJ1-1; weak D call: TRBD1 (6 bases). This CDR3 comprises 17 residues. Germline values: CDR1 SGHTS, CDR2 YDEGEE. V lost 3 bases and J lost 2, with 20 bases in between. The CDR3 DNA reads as TGTGCCAGCAGCTCCTTTATTCCGGGACACAGAAACACTGAAGCTTTCTTT. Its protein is CASSSFIPGHRNTEAFF.

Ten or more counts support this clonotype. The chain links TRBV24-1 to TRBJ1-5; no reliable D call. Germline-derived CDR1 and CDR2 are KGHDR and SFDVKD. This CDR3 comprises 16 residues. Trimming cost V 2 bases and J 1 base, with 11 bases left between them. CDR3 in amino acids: CATSDSARGSNQPQHF. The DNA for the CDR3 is TGTGCCACCAGTGATTCGGCCCGAGGGAGCAATCAGCCCCAGCATTTT.

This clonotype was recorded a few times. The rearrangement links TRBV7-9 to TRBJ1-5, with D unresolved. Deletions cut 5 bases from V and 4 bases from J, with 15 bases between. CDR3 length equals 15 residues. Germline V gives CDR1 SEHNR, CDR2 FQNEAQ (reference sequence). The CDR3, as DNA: TGTGCCAGCAGCCCCGGGGTAGGTCAGAATCAGCCCCAGCATTTT. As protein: CASSPGVGQNQPQHF.

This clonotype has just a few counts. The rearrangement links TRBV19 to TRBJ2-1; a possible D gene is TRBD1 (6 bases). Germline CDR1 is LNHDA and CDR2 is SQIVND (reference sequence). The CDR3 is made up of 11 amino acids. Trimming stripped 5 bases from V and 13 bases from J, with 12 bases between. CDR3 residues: CASSAGQRQFF. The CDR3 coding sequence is TGTGCCAGTAGTGCCGGACAGAGACAGTTCTTC.

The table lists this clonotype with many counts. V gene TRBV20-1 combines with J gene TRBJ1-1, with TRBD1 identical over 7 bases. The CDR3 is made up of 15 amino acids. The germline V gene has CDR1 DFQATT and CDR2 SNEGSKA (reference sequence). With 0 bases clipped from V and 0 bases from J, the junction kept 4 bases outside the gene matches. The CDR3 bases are TGCAGTGCTAGAGATCGGGGACAGCTGAACACTGAAGCTTTCTTT. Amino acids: CSARDRGQLNTEAFF.

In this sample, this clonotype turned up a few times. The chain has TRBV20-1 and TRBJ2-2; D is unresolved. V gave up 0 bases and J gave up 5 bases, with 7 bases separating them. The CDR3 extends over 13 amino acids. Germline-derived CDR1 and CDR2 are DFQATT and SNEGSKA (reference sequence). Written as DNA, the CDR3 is TGCAGTGCTAGAGACCAGGAAACCGGGGAGCTGTTTTTT. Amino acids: CSARDQETGELFF.

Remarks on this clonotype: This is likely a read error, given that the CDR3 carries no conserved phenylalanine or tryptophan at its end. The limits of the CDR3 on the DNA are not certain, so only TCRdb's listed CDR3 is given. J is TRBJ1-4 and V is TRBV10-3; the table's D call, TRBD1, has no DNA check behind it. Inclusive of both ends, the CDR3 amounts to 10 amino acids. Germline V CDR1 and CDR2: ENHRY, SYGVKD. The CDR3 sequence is CAISADRDGY.

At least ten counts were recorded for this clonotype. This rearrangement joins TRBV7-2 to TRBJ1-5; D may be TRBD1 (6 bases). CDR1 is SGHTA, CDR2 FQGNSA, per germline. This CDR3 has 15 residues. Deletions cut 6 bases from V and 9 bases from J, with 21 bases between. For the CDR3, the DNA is TGTGCCAGCAGGAAAACGGGACACCGTATCACGCCCCAGCATTTT. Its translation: CASRKTGHRITPQHF.

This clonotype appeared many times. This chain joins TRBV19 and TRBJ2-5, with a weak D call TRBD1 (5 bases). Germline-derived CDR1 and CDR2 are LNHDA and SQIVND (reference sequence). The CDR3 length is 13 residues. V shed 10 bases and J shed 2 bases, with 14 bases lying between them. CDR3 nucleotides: TGTGCCACCGGGTGGGGCCGGCAAGAGACCCAGTACTTC. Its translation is CATGWGRQETQYF. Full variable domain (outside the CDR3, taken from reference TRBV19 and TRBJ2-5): DGGITQSPKYLFRKEGQNVTLSCEQNLNHDAMYWYRQDPGQGLRLIYYSQIVNDFQKGDIAEGYSVSREKKESFPLTVTSAQKNPTAFYLCATGWGRQETQYFGPGTRLLVL.

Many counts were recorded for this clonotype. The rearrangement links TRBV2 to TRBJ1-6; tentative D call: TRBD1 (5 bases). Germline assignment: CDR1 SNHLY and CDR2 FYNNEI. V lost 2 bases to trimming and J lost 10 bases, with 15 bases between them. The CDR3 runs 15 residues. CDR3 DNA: TGTGCCAGCAGTGAAAGGGCAGGGCGAGGATCACCCCTCCACTTT. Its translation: CASSERAGRGSPLHF.

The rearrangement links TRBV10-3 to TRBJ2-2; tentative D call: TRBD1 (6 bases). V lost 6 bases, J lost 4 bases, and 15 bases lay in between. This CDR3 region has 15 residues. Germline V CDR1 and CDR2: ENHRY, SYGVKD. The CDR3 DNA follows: TGTGCCATCAGAGAGGGGGAGTCCGGCACCGGGGAGCTGTTTTTT. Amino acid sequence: CAIREGESGTGELFF.

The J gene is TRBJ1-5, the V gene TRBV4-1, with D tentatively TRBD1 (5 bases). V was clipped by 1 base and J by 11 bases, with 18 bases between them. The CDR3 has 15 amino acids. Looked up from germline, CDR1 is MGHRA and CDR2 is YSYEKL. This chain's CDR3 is CASSQAGWGGETQHF. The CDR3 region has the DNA TGCGCCAGCAGCCAAGCAGGATGGGGGGGAGAGACCCAGCATTTT.

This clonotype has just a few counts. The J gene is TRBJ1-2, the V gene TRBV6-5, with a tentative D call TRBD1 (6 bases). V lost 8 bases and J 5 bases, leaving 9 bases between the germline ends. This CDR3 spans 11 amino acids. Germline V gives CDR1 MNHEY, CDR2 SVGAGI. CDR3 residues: CASLGGYGYTF. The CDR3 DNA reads TGTGCCAGCTTAGGGGGGTATGGCTACACCTTC.

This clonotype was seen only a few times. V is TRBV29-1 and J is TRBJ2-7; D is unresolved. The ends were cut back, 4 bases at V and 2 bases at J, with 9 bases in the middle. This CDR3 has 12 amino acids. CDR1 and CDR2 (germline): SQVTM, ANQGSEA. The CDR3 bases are TGCAGCGTTGGATTGGGTACCTACGAGCAGTACTTC. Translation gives CSVGLGTYEQYF.

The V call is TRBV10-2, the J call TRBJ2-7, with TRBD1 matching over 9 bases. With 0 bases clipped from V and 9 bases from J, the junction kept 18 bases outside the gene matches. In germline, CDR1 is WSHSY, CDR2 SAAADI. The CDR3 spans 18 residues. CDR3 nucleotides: TGCGCCAGCAGTGAGTCGAGAGGACAGGGGAGTTCATCGTCGTGGCAGTACTTC. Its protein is CASSESRGQGSSSSWQYF.

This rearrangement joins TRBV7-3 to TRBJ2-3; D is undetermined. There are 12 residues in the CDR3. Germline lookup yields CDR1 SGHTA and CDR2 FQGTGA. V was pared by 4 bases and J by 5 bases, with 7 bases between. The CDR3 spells CASSSSGDTQYF. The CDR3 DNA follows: TGTGCCAGCAGCTCTAGTGGAGATACGCAGTATTTT. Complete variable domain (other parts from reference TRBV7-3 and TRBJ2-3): GAGVSQTPSNKVTEKGKYVELRCDPISGHTALYWYRQSLGQGPEFLIYFQGTGAADDSGLPNDRFFAVRPEGSVSTLKIQRTERGDSAVYLCASSSSGDTQYFGPGTRLTVL.

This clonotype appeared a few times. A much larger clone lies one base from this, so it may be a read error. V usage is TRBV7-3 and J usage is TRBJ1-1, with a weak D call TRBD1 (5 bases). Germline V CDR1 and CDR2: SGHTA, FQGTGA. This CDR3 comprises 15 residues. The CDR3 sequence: CASSLSEGKNTETFF. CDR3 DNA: TGTGCCAGCAGCTTATCCGAGGGGAAGAACACTGAAACTTTCTTT.

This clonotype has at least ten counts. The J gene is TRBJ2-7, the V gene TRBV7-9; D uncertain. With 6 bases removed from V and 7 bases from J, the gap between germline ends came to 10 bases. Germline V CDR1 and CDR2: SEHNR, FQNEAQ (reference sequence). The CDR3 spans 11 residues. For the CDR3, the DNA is TGTGCCAGCAGTTATGGGAATGAGCAGTACTTC. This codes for CASSYGNEQYF.

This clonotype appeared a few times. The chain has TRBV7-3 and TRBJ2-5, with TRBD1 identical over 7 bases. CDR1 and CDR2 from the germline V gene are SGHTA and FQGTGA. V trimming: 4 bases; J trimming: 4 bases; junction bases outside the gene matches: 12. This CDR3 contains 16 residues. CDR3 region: CASSSSMARGSETQYF. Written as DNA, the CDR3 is TGTGCCAGCAGCTCTTCAATGGCCAGGGGGTCAGAGACCCAGTACTTC.

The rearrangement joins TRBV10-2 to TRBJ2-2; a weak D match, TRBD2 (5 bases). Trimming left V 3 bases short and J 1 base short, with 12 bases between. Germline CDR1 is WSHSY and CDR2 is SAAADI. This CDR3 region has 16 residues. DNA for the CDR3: TGCGCCAGCAGTGAACACGCTGAGGGGAACACCGGGGAGCTGTTTTTT. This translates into CASSEHAEGNTGELFF.

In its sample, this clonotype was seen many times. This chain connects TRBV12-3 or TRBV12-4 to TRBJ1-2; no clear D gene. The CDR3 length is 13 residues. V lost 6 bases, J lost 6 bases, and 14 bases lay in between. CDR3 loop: CASSEMADDGYTF. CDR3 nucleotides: TGTGCCAGCAGCGAAATGGCCGACGATGGCTACACCTTC.

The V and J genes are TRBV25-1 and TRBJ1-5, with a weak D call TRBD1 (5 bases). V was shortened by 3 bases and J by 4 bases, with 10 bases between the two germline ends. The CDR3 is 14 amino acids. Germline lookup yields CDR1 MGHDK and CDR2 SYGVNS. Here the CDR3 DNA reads TGTGCCAGCAGTGATCCAGGGACTAATCAGCCCCAGCATTTT. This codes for CASSDPGTNQPQHF.

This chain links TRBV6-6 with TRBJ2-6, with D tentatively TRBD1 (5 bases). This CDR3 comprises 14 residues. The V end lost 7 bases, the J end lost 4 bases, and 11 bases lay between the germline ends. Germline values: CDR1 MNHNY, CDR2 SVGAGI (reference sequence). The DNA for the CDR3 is TGTGCCAGCACCTCCCGGACAGGGGCCAACGTCCTGACTTTC. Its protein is CASTSRTGANVLTF.

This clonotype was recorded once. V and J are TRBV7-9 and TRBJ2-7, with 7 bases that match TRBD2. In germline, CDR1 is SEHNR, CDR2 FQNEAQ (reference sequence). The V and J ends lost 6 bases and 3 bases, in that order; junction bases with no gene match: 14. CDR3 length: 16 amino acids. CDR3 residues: CASSEAQMRENYEQYF. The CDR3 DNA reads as TGTGCCAGCAGTGAAGCGCAGATGCGGGAGAACTACGAGCAGTACTTC.

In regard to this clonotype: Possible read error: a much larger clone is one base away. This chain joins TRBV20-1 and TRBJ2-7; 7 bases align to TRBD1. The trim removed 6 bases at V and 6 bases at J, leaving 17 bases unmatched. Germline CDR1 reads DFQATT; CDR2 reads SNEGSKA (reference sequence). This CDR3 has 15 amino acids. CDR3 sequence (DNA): TGCAGTGCCCCACCCTCTGACAGGGACGTAGGCGAGCAGTACTTC. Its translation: CSAPPSDRDVGEQYF.

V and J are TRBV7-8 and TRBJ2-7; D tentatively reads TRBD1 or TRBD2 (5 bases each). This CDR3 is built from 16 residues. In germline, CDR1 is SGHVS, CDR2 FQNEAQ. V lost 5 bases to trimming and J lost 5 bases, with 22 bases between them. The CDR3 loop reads CASSPGTANPLHEQYF. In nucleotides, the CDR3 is TGTGCCAGCAGCCCCGGGACGGCCAACCCCCTCCACGAGCAGTACTTC. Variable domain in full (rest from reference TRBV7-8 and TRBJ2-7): GAGVSQSPRYKVAKRGQDVALRCDPISGHVSLFWYQQALGQGPEFLTYFQNEAQLDKSGLPSDRFFAERPEGSVSTLKIQRTQQEDSAVYLCASSPGTANPLHEQYFGPGTRLTVT.

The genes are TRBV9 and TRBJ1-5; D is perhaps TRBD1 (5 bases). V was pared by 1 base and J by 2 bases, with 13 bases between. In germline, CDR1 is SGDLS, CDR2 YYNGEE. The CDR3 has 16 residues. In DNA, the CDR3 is TGTGCCAGCAGCGTATTCGGGGCAGCCCGCAATCAGCCCCAGCATTTT. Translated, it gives CASSVFGAARNQPQHF.

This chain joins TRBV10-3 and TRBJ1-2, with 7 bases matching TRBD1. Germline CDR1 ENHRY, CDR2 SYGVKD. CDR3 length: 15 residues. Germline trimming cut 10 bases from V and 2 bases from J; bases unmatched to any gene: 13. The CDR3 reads CATDKGQGVNYGYTF. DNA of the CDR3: TGTGCCACCGACAAGGGTCAGGGGGTAAACTATGGCTACACCTTC.

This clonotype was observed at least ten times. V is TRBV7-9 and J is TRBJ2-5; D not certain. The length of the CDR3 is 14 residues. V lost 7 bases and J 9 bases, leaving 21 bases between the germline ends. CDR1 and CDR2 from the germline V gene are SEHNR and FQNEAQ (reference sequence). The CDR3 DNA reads TGTGCCAGCACCAAAAAAAGCATTTTGTCTCCCCAGTACTTC. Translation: CASTKKSILSPQYF.

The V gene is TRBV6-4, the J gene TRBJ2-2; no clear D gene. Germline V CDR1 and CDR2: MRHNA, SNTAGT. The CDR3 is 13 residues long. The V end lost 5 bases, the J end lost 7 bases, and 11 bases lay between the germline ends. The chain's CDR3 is CASSPDLGGELFF. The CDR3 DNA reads TGTGCCAGCAGTCCCGACCTCGGCGGGGAGCTGTTTTTT.